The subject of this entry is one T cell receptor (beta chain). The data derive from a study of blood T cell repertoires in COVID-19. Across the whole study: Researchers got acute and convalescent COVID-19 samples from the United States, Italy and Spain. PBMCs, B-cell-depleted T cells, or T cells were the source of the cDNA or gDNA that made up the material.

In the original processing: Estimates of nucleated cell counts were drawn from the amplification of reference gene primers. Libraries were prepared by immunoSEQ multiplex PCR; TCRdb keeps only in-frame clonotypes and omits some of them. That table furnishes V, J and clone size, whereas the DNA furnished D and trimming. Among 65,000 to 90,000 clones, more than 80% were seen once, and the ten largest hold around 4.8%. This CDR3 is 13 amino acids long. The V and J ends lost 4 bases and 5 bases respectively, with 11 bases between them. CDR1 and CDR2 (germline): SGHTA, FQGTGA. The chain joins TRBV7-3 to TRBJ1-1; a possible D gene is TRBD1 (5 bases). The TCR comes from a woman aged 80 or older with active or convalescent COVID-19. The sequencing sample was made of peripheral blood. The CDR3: CASSSDSKTEAFF. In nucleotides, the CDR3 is TGTGCCAGCAGCTCCGACAGTAAAACTGAAGCTTTCTTT.